This T cell receptor beta chain came from a study of blood T cells in healthy people across ages. A second PCR, run for roughly 7 to 11 cycles, used a sample-barcoded 5' primer plus a J-beta primer mix. One entry per CDR3 protein results from TCRdb running MiXCR on the 5' RACE reads. The sample lists around 1,000,000 distinct CDR3 sequences, 20% to 25% occurring once. The CDR3 is 14 residues long. The J segment lost 7 bases and the V segment lost 4 bases, leaving 9 bases of the junction unmatched. Findings of the study overall: CMV status of donors was not determined, possibly confounding expanded clonotype changes.

This clonotype has just a few counts. Antigen unknown. These same records also appear under a second study, on T cells of mothers and their children.

V and J are TRBV6-7 and TRBJ2-5, with TRBD1 matching over 7 bases. TRBV6-7 belongs to the ORF category, with a function that is uncertain. This TCR was recovered from a girl aged 2 to 9 in good health. The sequencing sample was made of blood. CDR3 loop: CASSFLGTVGTQYF. In DNA, the CDR3 is TGTGCCAGCAGTTTCCTCGGGACAGTTGGGACCCAGTACTTC.